This T cell receptor beta chain was sequenced for a study of CD8 T cells in ankylosing spondylitis. General study findings and limits: Some of the motif variants had earlier been found in reactive arthritis patients' fluid and blood. Disease-linked clones were found to be CD8+ and relatively rare in peripheral blood. Seemingly characteristic of ankylosing spondylitis blood was a TCR beta motif consisting of about 8 highly homologous variants.

This clonotype was counted at least ten times. Antigen specificity is unknown. Quantitative 5'-RACE with molecular barcodes produced the TCR beta libraries. TCRdb re-called the 5' RACE reads with MiXCR, one entry per CDR3 protein. The table lists roughly 130,000 distinct CDR3 sequences, 9.3% of them singletons, with approximately 3.4% in the top ten. This CDR3 has 14 residues. Germline V gene lookup returns CDR1 SGHAT and CDR2 FQNNGV. V was pared by 4 bases and J by 5 bases, with 3 bases of the junction left unmatched. The chain joins TRBV11-2 to TRBJ2-1, with 9 positions matching TRBD2. The sequencing sample was made of blood, either unsorted or a sorted T cell fraction (not recorded which). The receptor was derived from a male donor with ankylosing spondylitis or in good health (not recorded which). This CDR3 reads CASSSSGNHNEQFF. In nucleotides, the CDR3 is TGTGCCAGCAGCTCTAGCGGGAACCACAATGAGCAGTTCTTC.